The clone carrying this T cell receptor (beta chain) was seen more than once but under ten times. All patients carried locally advanced or metastatic urothelial carcinoma. The data were taken from a study of PD-L1 blockade in urothelial cancer. Study background: Atezolizumab therapy began for patients around 2014, dosed at 1,200 mg intravenously every 3 weeks.

TCRdb's table, derived via immunoSEQ multiplex PCR, lists solely in-frame clones and lacks some. The data contain some 67,000 clones, approximately 91% of them singletons. Germline CDR1 is MNHNS and CDR2 is SASEGT. This CDR3 region has 15 residues. Trimming took 6 bases from V and 6 from J, leaving 21 bases between them. The chain is built from TRBV6-1 and TRBJ2-7; TRBD1 might be the D (6 bases). The TCR sequence derives from a man aged 55 to 69 with urothelial cancer. Sample: PBMCs, taken around atezolizumab (anti-PD-L1) treatment. The CDR3 sequence is CASRRSADSRSEQYF. In DNA, the CDR3 is TGTGCCAGCAGGAGATCCGCGGACAGTAGGTCCGAGCAGTACTTC.